This entry lists 30 T cell receptor beta chains sequenced from one sample in a study of blood T cell repertoires in COVID-19. Repertoires were generated with immunoSEQ multiplex PCR, while TCRdb's copy carries only in-frame clones and drops some. The sample includes about 140,000 clones, over 60% of them seen just once. The material sequenced was peripheral blood. The receptors come from an elderly woman with active or convalescent COVID-19.

V gene TRBV7-2 combines with J gene TRBJ2-2; 7 nucleotides agree with TRBD2. CDR1 and CDR2 from the germline V gene are SGHTA and FQGNSA. V shed 1 base, J shed 7 bases, and the junction held 6 bases outside the gene matches. The CDR3 length is 15 residues. CDR3 sequence (DNA): TGTGCCAGCAGCTTAGGGCCCGAGCGGGGCGGGGAGCTGTTTTTT. It encodes CASSLGPERGGELFF.

This clone was detected only a few times. This chain links TRBV30 with TRBJ2-5; possible D gene TRBD1, 5 bases. V was clipped by 0 bases and J by 0 bases, with 14 bases between them. CDR1 and CDR2 (germline): GTSNPN, SVGIG (reference sequence). CDR3 length: 16 amino acids. The DNA of the CDR3 is TGTGCCTGGAGTGTAAAGGGGTCAGAGTACCAAGAGACCCAGTACTTC. Protein sequence: CAWSVKGSEYQETQYF.

Concerning this clone: The sample has other DNA sequences that encode this CDR3 too. This chain uses TRBV7-9 with TRBJ2-5; the D gene is possibly TRBD2 (6 bases). The CDR3 length is 14 residues. CDR1 SEHNR and CDR2 FQNEAQ come from the germline V gene (reference sequence). Deletions cut 1 base from V and 5 bases from J, with 11 bases between. The CDR3 coding sequence is TGTGCCAGCAGCTTAGTCGGGGCGGGGGAGACCCAGTACTTC. It encodes CASSLVGAGETQYF.

The chain combines TRBV5-6 with TRBJ1-6; weak D call: TRBD1 (5 bases). Per germline, CDR1 SGHDT and CDR2 YYEEEE. The V end was cut by 0 bases, the J end by 9 bases, with 16 bases between. The length of the CDR3 is 16 residues. CDR3 in amino acids: CASSLANRGDLSPLHF. In DNA form, the CDR3 reads TGTGCCAGCAGCTTGGCCAATAGGGGCGATCTTTCACCCCTCCACTTT.

The chain joins TRBV7-9 to TRBJ1-2; D possibly corresponds to TRBD1 (6 bases). The CDR3 has 12 amino acids. With 3 bases removed from V and 4 bases from J, the gap between germline ends came to 6 bases. Germline V gene lookup returns CDR1 SEHNR and CDR2 FQNEAQ (reference sequence). The CDR3 protein is CASSFRGYGYTF. DNA of the CDR3: TGTGCCAGCAGCTTCAGGGGCTATGGCTACACCTTC.

This clone was detected once. The chain joins TRBV18 to TRBJ1-2; D gene unclear. The V gene's germline CDR1 is KGHSH and CDR2 LQKENI. The CDR3 spans 13 residues. The V and J ends lost 3 bases and 0 bases respectively, with 5 bases between them. CDR3 sequence: CASSPGSNYGYTF. CDR3 in DNA: TGTGCCAGCTCACCGGGCTCTAACTATGGCTACACCTTC.

The rearrangement joins TRBV6-2 or TRBV6-3 to TRBJ1-2; a possible D gene is TRBD1 (5 bases). Germline assignment: CDR1 MNHEY and CDR2 SVGEGT. Trimming shortened V by 2 bases and J by 2 bases, and 9 bases separated the two germline ends. This CDR3 is built from 14 residues. CDR3 sequence reads: CASSYPPGNYGYTF. In DNA, the CDR3 is TGTGCCAGCAGTTACCCGCCAGGGAACTATGGCTACACCTTC.

The genes are TRBV19 and TRBJ1-2, with a tentative D call TRBD1 (5 bases). Germline V lookup: CDR1 LNHDA, CDR2 SQIVND (reference sequence). CDR3 length: 13 amino acids. The ends were cut back, 7 bases at V and 4 bases at J, with 13 bases in the middle. CDR3 DNA sequence: TGTGCCAGTAATAAGGACAAAACCTATGGCTACACCTTC. It encodes CASNKDKTYGYTF.

This chain links TRBV9 with TRBJ1-6; D is perhaps TRBD1 (5 bases). Looked up from germline, CDR1 is SGDLS and CDR2 is YYNGEE. The V end was cut by 1 base, the J end by 9 bases, with 11 bases between. The CDR3 has 14 residues. This CDR3 is CASSVQGLVSPLHF. DNA for the CDR3: TGTGCCAGCAGCGTACAGGGCTTAGTTTCACCCCTCCACTTT.

The chain links TRBV11-2 to TRBJ2-7; maybe TRBD2 (6 bases). The length of the CDR3 is 13 residues. Germline V gene lookup returns CDR1 SGHAT and CDR2 FQNNGV. Trimming left V 4 bases short and J 3 bases short, with 10 bases between. CDR3 protein: CASSSGLNYEQYF. The DNA of the CDR3 is TGTGCCAGCAGCTCGGGACTCAACTACGAGCAGTACTTC.

The chain uses TRBV18 and TRBJ2-7; D uncertain. Per the germline V gene, CDR1 is KGHSH and CDR2 is LQKENI. The CDR3 runs to 15 residues. V was cut by 2 bases and J by 0 bases, with 11 bases left in between. CDR3 sequence reads: CASSPFTGNSYEQYF. CDR3 bases: TGTGCCAGCTCACCATTTACGGGTAACTCCTACGAGCAGTACTTC.

The V gene is TRBV27, the J gene TRBJ1-1, with D perhaps TRBD1 (5 bases). Germline V gives CDR1 MNHEY, CDR2 SMNVEV (reference sequence). The length of the CDR3 is 13 residues. The DNA of the CDR3 is TGTGCTACGGGGCGGGGGTTAAACACTGAAGCTTTCTTT. Amino acids: CATGRGLNTEAFF.

This clone was seen only a few times. V and J are TRBV2 and TRBJ2-5; D is uncertain. The V end lost 6 bases, the J end lost 5 bases, and 19 bases lay between the germline ends. The germline gives CDR1 SNHLY, CDR2 FYNNEI. The CDR3 has 15 amino acids. The CDR3 loop is CASRNSRSKLETQYF. The CDR3 DNA reads TGTGCCAGCAGGAATTCTAGGTCGAAACTGGAGACCCAGTACTTC.

This clone occurred a few times. J is TRBJ1-5 and V is TRBV2; possibly TRBD1 for D (6 bases). Looked up from germline, CDR1 is SNHLY and CDR2 is FYNNEI. Between the trimmed V and J ends, which lost 5 bases and 2 bases, there was a span of 13 bases. CDR3 length: 15 amino acids. The CDR3 spells CASSPQGLGNQPQHF. The CDR3 DNA follows: TGTGCCAGCAGTCCTCAGGGGCTGGGCAATCAGCCCCAGCATTTT.

The chain has TRBV5-4 and TRBJ1-1; 8 nucleotides line up with TRBD1. V shed 4 bases and J 5 bases; nucleotides not matched to a gene: 13. This CDR3 is 16 amino acids long. From germline, CDR1 is SGHNT and CDR2 YYREEE (reference sequence). The CDR3 coding sequence is TGTGCCAGCAGCCCGGAGGGGGGACAGGTGAGGACTGAAGCTTTCTTT. Translated: CASSPEGGQVRTEAFF.

This chain joins TRBV5-1 and TRBJ1-1; 10 bases are shared with TRBD1. Trimming cost V 6 bases and J 1 base; bases outside gene matches: 12. Germline assignment: CDR1 SGHRS and CDR2 YFSETQ. The CDR3 spans 17 residues. The CDR3 spells CASTKQGQGIRNTEAFF. In DNA, the CDR3 is TGCGCCAGCACCAAGCAGGGACAGGGGATTCGGAACACTGAAGCTTTCTTT.

This clone has more than one count but fewer than ten. The V and J genes are TRBV6-5 and TRBJ1-6, with D possibly TRBD1 on 5 matching bases. The CDR3 contains 15 residues. Trimming left V 5 bases short and J 7 bases short, with 15 bases between. Germline assignment: CDR1 MNHEY and CDR2 SVGAGI. CDR3 coding DNA: TGTGCCAGCAGTACCGAAGACAGCCGAAATTCACCCCTCCACTTT. Encoded protein: CASSTEDSRNSPLHF.

This clone was counted a single time. The V gene is TRBV6-2 or TRBV6-3, the J gene TRBJ1-2; a possible D gene is TRBD1 (5 bases). The germline gives CDR1 MNHEY, CDR2 SVGEGT. The CDR3 is 14 amino acids. Trimming removed 0 bases from V and 6 bases from J, with 11 bases in between. In DNA form, the CDR3 reads TGTGCCAGCAGTTACTCACCGGGGGGAGATGGCTACACCTTC. This codes for CASSYSPGGDGYTF.

The chain is built from TRBV5-1 and TRBJ2-1, with a tentative D call TRBD1 (6 bases). V gave up 4 bases and J gave up 2 bases, with 13 bases separating them. Germline V lookup: CDR1 SGHRS, CDR2 YFSETQ. The CDR3 totals 15 residues. The CDR3 loop reads CASSLDGTTYNEQFF. The CDR3 DNA sequence: TGCGCCAGCAGCCTAGACGGGACAACCTACAATGAGCAGTTCTTC.

This sequence joins TRBV30 and TRBJ2-5; the D gene is possibly TRBD1 (6 bases). The CDR3 is made up of 15 amino acids. V lost 0 bases, J lost 4 bases, and 15 bases lay in between. In germline, CDR1 is GTSNPN, CDR2 SVGIG (reference sequence). In DNA form, the CDR3 reads TGTGCCTGGAGTGTAGGTGGGGGCAGGGGAGAGACCCAGTACTTC. This gives the protein CAWSVGGGRGETQYF.

This rearrangement joins TRBV4-2 to TRBJ1-1; tentative D call: TRBD1 (5 bases). The CDR3 extends over 14 amino acids. V lost 1 base, J lost 6 bases, and 12 bases lay in between. The germline CDR1 and CDR2 sequences are LGHNA and YNFKEQ. CDR3 DNA sequence: TGTGCCAGCAGCCAAGCTGCCTGGGGGGCTGAAGCTTTCTTT. Amino acid sequence: CASSQAAWGAEAFF.

This chain connects TRBV7-8 to TRBJ1-6; no reliable D call. Germline V gene lookup returns CDR1 SGHVS and CDR2 FQNEAQ. The CDR3 is made up of 13 amino acids. Trimming took 5 bases from V and 7 from J, leaving 9 bases between them. CDR3 residues: CASSPEPNSPLHF. CDR3 DNA: TGTGCCAGCAGCCCAGAACCAAATTCACCCCTCCACTTT.

The rearrangement links TRBV3-1 (or the pseudogene TRBV3-2) to TRBJ2-2, with D uncertain. The germline gives CDR1 LGHDT, CDR2 YNNKEL (reference sequence). Deletions cut 0 bases from V and 0 bases from J, with 11 bases between. This CDR3 is 17 amino acids long. CDR3 sequence (DNA): TGTGCCAGCAGCCAAGAATGGTTAGCTACGAACACCGGGGAGCTGTTTTTT. This codes for CASSQEWLATNTGELFF.

V is TRBV4-1 and J is TRBJ2-7; D is possibly TRBD2 (6 bases). CDR1 MGHRA and CDR2 YSYEKL come from the germline V gene. The CDR3 loop spans 18 amino acids. With 9 bases removed from V and 3 bases from J, the gap between germline ends came to 30 bases. The CDR3 coding sequence is TGCGCCAGGGGGATGGATAGGTTCGGAGGGTACTGCCACTACGAGCAGTACTTC. It encodes CARGMDRFGGYCHYEQYF.

V and J are TRBV6-6 and TRBJ1-5, with 8 nucleotides matching TRBD1. Unmatched junction bases numbered 5, after V lost 1 base and J lost 6 bases. Germline V gene data show CDR1 as MNHNY and CDR2 as SVGAGI (reference sequence). This CDR3 spans 15 amino acids. The CDR3 DNA is TGTGCCAGCAGTTACTTGGGGACAGGCGGTCAGCCCCAGCATTTT. Residues: CASSYLGTGGQPQHF.

The rearrangement uses TRBV4-3 and TRBJ2-1, with 9 bases aligning to TRBD2. CDR3 length equals 17 residues. With V trimmed by 0 bases and J by 6 bases, 9 bases remained unmatched. From germline, CDR1 is LGHNA and CDR2 YSLEER. The CDR3 coding sequence is TGCGCCAGCAGCCAAGACCCCTTAGCGGGGGCCCGCAATGAGCAGTTCTTC. Protein product: CASSQDPLAGARNEQFF.

The count of this clone is one. V usage is TRBV3-1 (or the pseudogene TRBV3-2) and J usage is TRBJ2-1; tentative D call: TRBD2 (5 bases). The germline V and J ends were trimmed by 7 bases and 7 bases, with 11 bases remaining between them. Germline CDR1 reads LGHDT; CDR2 reads YNNKEL (reference sequence). This CDR3 has 12 amino acids. The CDR3 loop is CASNERGNEQFF. The CDR3 bases are TGTGCCAGCAACGAACGAGGGAATGAGCAGTTCTTC.

The V and J genes are TRBV7-3 and TRBJ1-1, with a possible D match to TRBD1 (6 bases). The germline V gene encodes CDR1 SGHTA and CDR2 FQGTGA. There are 15 residues in the CDR3. Trimming took 1 base from V and 5 from J, leaving 14 bases between them. This CDR3 is CASSLRGQGMTEAFF. The CDR3, as DNA: TGTGCCAGCAGCTTAAGGGGGCAAGGGATGACTGAAGCTTTCTTT.

This clone was recorded a few times. The rearrangement links TRBV24-1 to TRBJ1-5; 7 positions agree with TRBD1. Looked up from germline, CDR1 is KGHDR and CDR2 is SFDVKD. Trimming removed 4 bases from V and 4 bases from J; junction bases left unmatched: 6. The CDR3 loop spans 15 amino acids. CDR3 protein: CATSEAGGRNQPQHF. Here the CDR3 DNA reads TGTGCCACCAGTGAGGCAGGGGGAAGGAATCAGCCCCAGCATTTT.

V usage is TRBV5-1 and J usage is TRBJ1-6, with a tentative D call TRBD1 (6 bases). CDR3 length: 17 amino acids. The germline V gene encodes CDR1 SGHRS and CDR2 YFSETQ. V was trimmed by 3 bases and J by 10 bases, leaving 23 bases between them. The DNA for the CDR3 is TGCGCCAGCAGCTCTGGACAGTCCTGGCTCTCCGGCTCACCCCTCCACTTT. It is translated as CASSSGQSWLSGSPLHF.